The 27 T cell receptor beta chains reported below all come from one sample, sequenced in a study of T cell responses to AZD1222 COVID-19 vaccine. Data came from immunoSEQ multiplex PCR; TCRdb stores just in-frame clones and leaves some out. The sample gives roughly 100,000 clones, roughly nine tenths of which show up once; approximately 3% is in the top ten. Sequences were derived from peripheral blood, sampled 28 days after the second dose of the MenACWY control vaccine. Receptor source: an adult who received the MenACWY meningococcal vaccine as a control.

V usage is TRBV27 and J usage is TRBJ2-7; 12 bases are a match to TRBD1. After removal of 3 bases from V and 0 bases from J, the junction contained 6 bases not matched to a gene. There are 17 residues in the CDR3. The V gene's germline CDR1 is MNHEY and CDR2 SMNVEV (reference sequence). As DNA, the CDR3 is TGTGCCAGCAGTTTGCTGTCGGGACAGGGGGCCTCCTACGAGCAGTACTTC. It yields the protein CASSLLSGQGASYEQYF.

This rearrangement joins TRBV3-1 (or the pseudogene TRBV3-2) to TRBJ1-5; possible D gene TRBD1, 6 bases. This CDR3 is built from 18 residues. V dropped 2 bases and J dropped 5 bases, with 22 bases sitting between them. Germline-derived CDR1 and CDR2 are LGHDT and YNNKEL (reference sequence). In DNA form, the CDR3 reads TGTGCCAGCAGCCAATCCCCTACAGGGTTCTTGAACCATCAGCCCCAGCATTTT. Translating it yields CASSQSPTGFLNHQPQHF.

The chain joins TRBV19 to TRBJ2-5; 9 positions agree with TRBD2. Germline V gene data show CDR1 as LNHDA and CDR2 as SQIVND (reference sequence). The CDR3 covers 16 residues. J was trimmed by 2 bases and V by 10 bases; bases with no gene match: 14. CDR3 in DNA: TGTGCCACCTCCCTAGAGGCGGGGGGGGTTCAAGAGACCCAGTACTTC. As protein: CATSLEAGGVQETQYF.

The chain combines TRBV6-2 or TRBV6-3 with TRBJ1-2, with 8 positions matching TRBD1. Trimming removed 4 bases from V and 4 bases from J; junction bases left unmatched: 8. The germline V gene encodes CDR1 MNHEY and CDR2 SVGEGT. This CDR3 is 15 amino acids long. This CDR3 reads CASSSTGVLIYGYTF. The CDR3, as DNA: TGTGCCAGCAGTTCGACAGGGGTCCTAATCTATGGCTACACCTTC.

V gene TRBV19 combines with J gene TRBJ2-6; no firm D call. The germline V gene encodes CDR1 LNHDA and CDR2 SQIVND (reference sequence). This CDR3 region has 13 residues. V was trimmed by 6 bases and J by 3 bases, leaving 6 bases between them. CDR3 loop: CASREFGANVLTF. As DNA, the CDR3 is TGTGCCAGTAGGGAATTTGGGGCCAACGTCCTGACTTTC.

Remarks on this clone: Sequence at one end of the junction differs from germline and may be a read error. V and J are TRBV7-2 and TRBJ2-3, with TRBD2 identical over 15 bases. The CDR3 contains 13 residues. The germline V gene encodes CDR1 SGHTA and CDR2 FQGNSA. CDR3 residues: CASSLGPGLAGGF. The CDR3 region has the DNA TGTGCCAGCAGCTTGGGCCCGGGACTAGCGGGGGGCTTT.

V usage is TRBV7-2 and J usage is TRBJ1-5; D possibly corresponds to TRBD1 (5 bases). In germline, CDR1 is SGHTA, CDR2 FQGNSA. V shed 1 base and J shed 2 bases, with 12 bases lying between them. The CDR3 totals 16 residues. The CDR3 region is CASSLGSGKGNQPQHF. CDR3 DNA sequence: TGTGCCAGCAGCTTAGGTTCAGGGAAAGGCAATCAGCCCCAGCATTTT.

The rearrangement links TRBV11-2 to TRBJ1-2; 7 nucleotides match TRBD1. After removal of 7 bases from V and 3 bases from J, the junction contained 8 bases not matched to a gene. Germline V lookup: CDR1 SGHAT, CDR2 FQNNGV. CDR3 length: 14 amino acids. The CDR3: CASTRTGDHYGYTF. Written as DNA, the CDR3 is TGTGCCAGCACGAGAACAGGGGATCACTATGGCTACACCTTC.

The chain carries TRBV3-1 (or the pseudogene TRBV3-2) and TRBJ1-1; no reliable D call. The length of the CDR3 is 13 residues. Trimming stripped 2 bases from V and 7 bases from J, with 11 bases between. Germline lookup yields CDR1 LGHDT and CDR2 YNNKEL (reference sequence). Here the CDR3 reads CASSQRRPHEAFF. CDR3 bases: TGTGCCAGCAGCCAACGCAGGCCTCATGAAGCTTTCTTT.

This clone has a single count. The chain is built from TRBV7-3 and TRBJ1-6; the D gene is possibly TRBD1 (5 bases). The CDR3 has 16 amino acids. Germline V gene data show CDR1 as SGHTA and CDR2 as FQGTGA. The V end lost 3 bases, the J end lost 7 bases, and 16 bases lay between the germline ends. The CDR3 here is CASSLNGREGNSPLHF. In DNA, the CDR3 is TGTGCCAGCAGCTTGAACGGGAGGGAGGGGAATTCACCCCTCCACTTT.

The V and J genes are TRBV28 and TRBJ1-5; D gene ambiguous. Trimming cost V 7 bases and J 0 bases, with 7 bases left between them. Germline assignment: CDR1 MDHEN and CDR2 SYDVKM. The CDR3 has 13 amino acids. CDR3 loop: CASTRYSNQPQHF. CDR3 DNA: TGTGCCAGCACGAGATATAGCAATCAGCCCCAGCATTTT.

The chain carries TRBV11-2 and TRBJ2-5, with D perhaps matching TRBD1 or TRBD2 (5 bases each). This CDR3 is built from 17 residues. The V and J ends lost 5 bases and 2 bases respectively, with 21 bases between them. Germline values: CDR1 SGHAT, CDR2 FQNNGV. The CDR3 DNA sequence: TGTGCCAGCAGCCCGGGACGGGCAACACTTGGGCAAGAGACCCAGTACTTC. The encoded protein is CASSPGRATLGQETQYF.

This clone has a handful of counts. The chain carries TRBV28 and TRBJ1-3, with D possibly matching TRBD1 (6 bases). Germline CDR1 MDHEN, CDR2 SYDVKM. Trimming stripped 11 bases from V and 0 bases from J, with 20 bases between. CDR3 length: 16 amino acids. The CDR3 protein is CASREAGVSSGNTIYF. The CDR3 DNA follows: TGTGCCTCCAGGGAGGCAGGGGTCAGCTCTGGAAACACCATATATTTT.

This chain connects TRBV5-6 to TRBJ2-5; possible D gene TRBD2, 6 bases. This CDR3 spans 19 amino acids. Between the trimmed V and J ends, which lost 1 base and 2 bases, there was a span of 24 bases. Germline-derived CDR1 and CDR2 are SGHDT and YYEEEE. The CDR3 region has the DNA TGTGCCAGCAGCTTGAGACGGTCTAGCGTGGGGGGAACACAAGAGACCCAGTACTTC. This gives the protein CASSLRRSSVGGTQETQYF.

This clone was detected a few times. The chain uses TRBV9 and TRBJ2-5, with D unclear. CDR3 length: 14 residues. Germline-derived CDR1 and CDR2 are SGDLS and YYNGEE. V lost 0 bases, J lost 1 base, and 7 bases lay in between. The CDR3 loop reads CASSVEAAQETQYF. In DNA form, the CDR3 reads TGTGCCAGCAGCGTAGAGGCAGCCCAAGAGACCCAGTACTTC.

The rearrangement uses TRBV9 and TRBJ1-4; D is unresolved. The CDR3 spans 13 residues. Germline CDR1 and CDR2: SGDLS and YYNGEE. Trimming took off 4 bases at V and 7 bases at J, with 11 bases between the two ends. CDR3 sequence (DNA): TGTGCCAGCAGCCGCGATGGGAGTGAAAAACTGTTTTTT. This gives the protein CASSRDGSEKLFF.

The table lists this clone with a few counts. The chain employs TRBV7-3 and TRBJ2-2, with 8 bases aligning to TRBD1. The V gene end was trimmed by 6 bases and the J gene end by 0 bases; junction bases not matched to a gene: 9. CDR1 SGHTA and CDR2 FQGTGA come from the germline V gene. This CDR3 has 17 residues. The CDR3 DNA follows: TGTGCCAGCAGTCGCCCCAGGGGGCAAGCGAACACCGGGGAGCTGTTTTTT. This codes for CASSRPRGQANTGELFF.

This clone was seen more than once but under ten times. The genes are TRBV6-6 and TRBJ2-3, with 12 bases that match TRBD2. V dropped 6 bases and J dropped 8; count of bases not matched to a gene: 9. Germline CDR1 and CDR2: MNHNY and SVGAGI (reference sequence). The CDR3 has 15 residues. DNA of the CDR3: TGTGCCAGCAGCAGGCTAGCGGGGGGGCCTGGTACGCAGTATTTT. The encoded protein is CASSRLAGGPGTQYF.

V usage is TRBV5-1 and J usage is TRBJ1-6, with TRBD1 matching 9 bases. The ends lost 4 bases at V and 2 bases at J; junction bases unmatched: 4. The germline V gene encodes CDR1 SGHRS and CDR2 YFSETQ. This CDR3 is 16 amino acids long. CDR3 bases: TGCGCCAGCAGCCGGACAGGGGCGACCTATAATTCACCCCTCCACTTT. Translation gives CASSRTGATYNSPLHF. The full variable domain, in which reference TRBV5-1 and TRBJ1-6 provide the parts outside the CDR3, is KAGVTQTPRYLIKTRGQQVTLSCSPISGHRSVSWYQQTPGQGLQFLFEYFSETQRNKGNFPGRFSGRQFSNSRSEMNVSTLELGDSALYLCASSRTGATYNSPLHFGNGTRLTVT.

The chain carries TRBV7-9 and TRBJ2-5; 8 bases map to TRBD1. CDR1 SEHNR and CDR2 FQNEAQ come from the germline V gene (reference sequence). The CDR3 totals 14 residues. V was pared by 5 bases and J by 5 bases, with 7 bases of the junction left unmatched. In nucleotides, the CDR3 is TGTGCCAGCAGCACGTCGACAGGGGAGGAGACCCAGTACTTC. This codes for CASSTSTGEETQYF.

The chain combines TRBV6-6 with TRBJ1-1; 9 bases match TRBD1. V lost 10 bases, J lost 1 base, and 7 bases stayed unmatched. The CDR3 contains 14 residues. Germline V gene lookup returns CDR1 MNHNY and CDR2 SVGAGI (reference sequence). CDR3 nucleotide sequence: TGTGCCACGAAGGGACAGGGTCGGAACACTGAAGCTTTCTTT. It specifies CATKGQGRNTEAFF.

The J gene is TRBJ2-2, the V gene TRBV7-6, with D tentatively TRBD2 (5 bases). Per the germline V gene, CDR1 is SGHVS and CDR2 is FNYEAQ. CDR3 length: 15 amino acids. Trimming pared 4 bases from V and 7 bases from J, leaving 16 bases between. The CDR3 DNA reads as TGTGCCAGCAGCTCCTCCACGGGGTGGAACGGGGAGCTGTTTTTT. It yields the protein CASSSSTGWNGELFF.

This clone was found a few times. The chain has TRBV7-2 and TRBJ2-1; 7 bases agree with TRBD1. The V and J ends lost 3 bases and 13 bases, in that order; junction bases with no gene match: 12. CDR1 and CDR2 from the germline V gene are SGHTA and FQGNSA. The CDR3 runs 14 residues. The CDR3 protein is CASSFSPGTAVQFF. DNA of the CDR3: TGTGCCAGCAGCTTCTCTCCCGGGACAGCGGTACAGTTCTTC.

The chain uses TRBV3-1 (or the pseudogene TRBV3-2) and TRBJ1-3; no clear D gene. The V end lost 1 base, the J end lost 2 bases, and 9 bases lay between the germline ends. Germline CDR1 is LGHDT and CDR2 is YNNKEL (reference sequence). The length of the CDR3 is 15 residues. The CDR3 coding sequence is TGTGCCAGCAGCCAAGTTAGAGGGACTGGAAACACCATATATTTT. Its translation is CASSQVRGTGNTIYF.

The chain has TRBV19 and TRBJ2-7; possible D gene TRBD2, 5 bases. This CDR3 has 13 residues. The V gene's germline CDR1 is LNHDA and CDR2 SQIVND (reference sequence). Trimming shortened V by 7 bases and J by 1 base, and 11 bases separated the two germline ends. CDR3 in DNA: TGTGCCAGTATGCGGGTACGGTCCTACGAGCAGTACTTC. Translated: CASMRVRSYEQYF.

J is TRBJ2-7 and V is TRBV5-1, with a weak D call TRBD1 (6 bases). CDR1 and CDR2 (germline): SGHRS, YFSETQ. The CDR3 length is 14 residues. Trimming shortened V by 5 bases and J by 6 bases, and 18 bases separated the two germline ends. CDR3 protein: CASRSQGSPSEQYF. CDR3 in DNA: TGCGCCAGCAGATCACAGGGTAGTCCCTCCGAGCAGTACTTC.

V gene TRBV3-1 (or the pseudogene TRBV3-2) combines with J gene TRBJ1-1; 7 positions match TRBD1. Trimming cost V 5 bases and J 1 base; bases outside gene matches: 4. Germline V CDR1 and CDR2: LGHDT, YNNKEL (reference sequence). CDR3 length equals 14 residues. The CDR3 DNA reads TGTGCCAGCAGCTCGGGACAGCAGAACACTGAAGCTTTCTTT. The encoded protein is CASSSGQQNTEAFF.